This entry lists 24 T cell receptor beta chains sequenced from one sample in a study of blood T cells in healthy people across ages. Primers used in a second PCR of about 6 to 12 cycles were a sample-barcoded 5' primer and a J-beta primer mix. TCRdb re-called the 5' RACE reads through MiXCR, storing one row per CDR3 protein. The top ten clones hold about 11% of a sample with roughly 1.6 million distinct CDR3 sequences, about 35% of them seen once. The sequencing input was blood. The receptors were gathered from a woman aged 30 to 39 in good health.

V is TRBV30 and J is TRBJ2-7; a weak D match, TRBD2 (5 bases). The V gene's germline CDR1 is GTSNPN and CDR2 SVGIG (reference sequence). This CDR3 spans 14 amino acids. V lost 3 bases and J lost 0, with 12 bases in between. Here the CDR3 reads CAWRGAGPSYEQYF. DNA for the CDR3: TGTGCCTGGAGAGGCGCGGGTCCCTCCTACGAGCAGTACTTC.

V gene TRBV4-2 combines with J gene TRBJ1-2; 7 bases line up with TRBD1. Germline assignment: CDR1 LGHNA and CDR2 YNFKEQ. CDR3 length: 14 amino acids. Trimming took 1 base from V and 4 from J; bases not matched to a gene: 3. The CDR3 coding sequence is TGTGCCAGCAGCCAAGCCGGGACAGCCTATGGCTACACCTTC. Its protein product is CASSQAGTAYGYTF.

The CDR3 DNA sequence: TGTGCCATCAGTGAGACAGAAATGAAAAAACTGTTTTTT. Translated, it gives CAISETEMKKLFF. The rearrangement uses TRBV10-3 and TRBJ1-4; no clear D gene. Germline loops: CDR1 ENHRY, CDR2 SYGVKD. V was clipped by 2 bases and J by 9 bases, with 10 bases between them. This CDR3 has 13 residues.

As for this clonotype: One end of the junction does not line up with germline, which may come from a read error. This chain joins TRBV14 and TRBJ1-4, with D possibly TRBD1 on 6 matching bases. The CDR3 runs 14 residues. Germline values: CDR1 SGHDN, CDR2 FVKESK. Written as DNA, the CDR3 is TGTGCCAGCAGCCAAGATCGGACAGCCGGAAAACCGTTTTTT. Translating gives CASSQDRTAGKPFF.

V usage is TRBV20-1 and J usage is TRBJ1-2; D is unresolved. The V and J ends lost 6 bases and 3 bases respectively, with 20 bases between them. Germline CDR1 DFQATT, CDR2 SNEGSKA (reference sequence). The CDR3 spans 15 residues. The CDR3 sequence: CSAEKGGRLYYGYTF. CDR3 nucleotide sequence: TGCAGTGCCGAAAAAGGCGGGAGACTATACTATGGCTACACCTTC.

This clonotype was seen ten or more times. This chain uses TRBV24-1 with TRBJ2-3; D may correspond to TRBD1 or TRBD2 (6 bases each). The germline V and J ends were trimmed by 3 bases and 7 bases, with 10 bases remaining between them. This CDR3 region has 13 residues. From germline, CDR1 is KGHDR and CDR2 SFDVKD. The CDR3 bases are TGTGCCACCAGTGATGGAGGGGGATATACGCAGTATTTT. Protein product: CATSDGGGYTQYF.

The CDR3 loop is CASSRIPFEGGQETQYF. CDR3 bases: TGTGCCAGCAGTCGAATCCCTTTCGAGGGCGGCCAAGAGACCCAGTACTTC. This chain links TRBV28 with TRBJ2-5; D might be TRBD2 (5 bases). Between the trimmed V and J ends, which lost 5 bases and 1 base, there was a span of 20 bases. Germline-derived CDR1 and CDR2 are MDHEN and SYDVKM. This CDR3 is 17 amino acids long.

This clonotype showed up just a few times. The chain recombines TRBV27 with TRBJ2-1; D may be TRBD2 (7 bases). With 6 bases removed from V and 3 bases from J, the gap between germline ends came to 15 bases. The germline CDR1 and CDR2 sequences are MNHEY and SMNVEV (reference sequence). The CDR3 contains 15 residues. The CDR3: CASRPGLGGYNEQFF. CDR3 bases: TGTGCCAGCAGACCCGGACTAGGGGGCTACAATGAGCAGTTCTTC.

CDR3 DNA: TGTGCCAGCAGCGACTGGACAAGGGACTATGGCTACACCTTC. Translation gives CASSDWTRDYGYTF. The genes are TRBV7-9 and TRBJ1-2, with D possibly being TRBD1 (5 bases). The V gene lost 5 bases and the J gene lost 3 bases, with 13 bases spanning the gap. CDR1 SEHNR and CDR2 FQNEAQ come from the germline V gene (reference sequence). CDR3 length: 14 residues.

Only a few counts were recorded for this clonotype. The V gene is TRBV28, the J gene TRBJ2-4, with a weak D call TRBD1 (6 bases). Germline V gene lookup returns CDR1 MDHEN and CDR2 SYDVKM. The CDR3 totals 14 residues. Deletions cut 5 bases from V and 2 bases from J, with 10 bases between. This CDR3 reads CASSPGQPKNIQYF. The CDR3 nucleotides read TGTGCCAGCAGTCCTGGACAGCCCAAAAACATTCAGTACTTC. The full variable domain, with the rest looked up from reference TRBV28 and TRBJ2-4, is DVKVTQSSRYLVKRTGEKVFLECVQDMDHENMFWYRQDPGLGLRLIYFSYDVKMKEKGDIPEGYSVSREKKERFSLILESASTNQTSMYLCASSPGQPKNIQYFGAGTRLSVL.

The chain employs TRBV25-1 and TRBJ2-1; 7 bases map to TRBD1. This CDR3 spans 13 amino acids. CDR1 is MGHDK, CDR2 SYGVNS, per germline. The J segment lost 6 bases and the V segment lost 7 bases, leaving 6 bases of the junction unmatched. The CDR3 DNA follows: TGTGCCAGCACCGGGACAGTAGGCAATGAGCAGTTCTTC. This encodes CASTGTVGNEQFF. The whole variable domain, filled in from reference TRBV25-1 and TRBJ2-1, reads EADIYQTPRYLVIGTGKKITLECSQTMGHDKMYWYQQDPGMELHLIHYSYGVNSTEKGDLSSESTVSRIRTEHFPLTLESARPSHTSQYLCASTGTVGNEQFFGPGTRLTVL.

The V gene is TRBV7-3, the J gene TRBJ2-3, with D unresolved. Deletions cut 5 bases from V and 3 bases from J, with 15 bases between. The germline V gene encodes CDR1 SGHTA and CDR2 FQGTGA. The CDR3 has 15 residues. The CDR3, as DNA: TGTGCCAGCAGCCAGACCGCGTTAGGAACAGATACGCAGTATTTT. This translates into CASSQTALGTDTQYF.

The table lists this clonotype with many counts. This chain joins TRBV27 and TRBJ2-7, with 16 bases lining up with TRBD2. Losses at the gene ends were 6 bases for V and 4 bases for J; bases not matched to a gene: 0. CDR1 MNHEY and CDR2 SMNVEV come from the germline V gene (reference sequence). This CDR3 comprises 14 residues. The chain's CDR3 is CASRGLAGGYEQYF. The CDR3 DNA reads TGTGCCAGCAGGGGACTAGCGGGAGGGTACGAGCAGTACTTC.

This clonotype has a single count. The V call is TRBV6-1, the J call TRBJ2-3; TRBD2 aligns across 9 bases. Trimming removed 1 base from V and 4 bases from J; junction bases left unmatched: 9. CDR3 length equals 17 residues. The germline gives CDR1 MNHNS, CDR2 SASEGT. The CDR3 nucleotides read TGTGCCAGCAGTGAAGGTCGAGCGGGAGGATTAGCAGATACGCAGTATTTT. Its translation is CASSEGRAGGLADTQYF.

This rearrangement joins TRBV20-1 to TRBJ2-1; the D call may be TRBD1 or TRBD2 (5 bases each). The CDR3 is 13 residues long. V was cut by 5 bases and J by 6 bases, with 14 bases left in between. Germline loops: CDR1 DFQATT, CDR2 SNEGSKA (reference sequence). The CDR3 nucleotides are TGCAGTGCTGAAGTCGGGGCCCGCAATGAGCAGTTCTTC. Translated, it gives CSAEVGARNEQFF.

The gene calls are TRBV5-1 and TRBJ2-4; TRBD1 matches 9 bases. J lost 3 bases, V lost 4 bases, and 8 bases had no gene match. Looked up from germline, CDR1 is SGHRS and CDR2 is YFSETQ. CDR3 size: 16 residues. This CDR3 is CASSPGQGWDKNIQYF. The DNA of the CDR3 is TGCGCCAGCAGCCCTGGACAGGGGTGGGACAAAAACATTCAGTACTTC.

This clonotype was seen a handful of times. The chain's CDR3 is CASSLLSGGYSEQFF. The CDR3 bases are TGTGCCAGCAGCTTACTGAGTGGGGGGTATAGTGAGCAGTTCTTC. The chain joins TRBV7-3 to TRBJ2-1; possibly TRBD2 for D (6 bases). Germline V lookup: CDR1 SGHTA, CDR2 FQGTGA. CDR3 length equals 15 residues. The germline V and J ends were trimmed by 2 bases and 9 bases, with 17 bases remaining between them. The variable domain in full, with the rest retrieved from reference TRBV7-3 and TRBJ2-1, is GAGVSQTPSNKVTEKGKYVELRCDPISGHTALYWYRQSLGQGPEFLIYFQGTGAADDSGLPNDRFFAVRPEGSVSTLKIQRTERGDSAVYLCASSLLSGGYSEQFFGPGTRLTVL.

The V gene is TRBV7-6, the J gene TRBJ1-4; TRBD1 is a possible D gene (6 bases). V was cut by 3 bases and J by 3 bases, with 14 bases left in between. CDR1 and CDR2 from the germline V gene are SGHVS and FNYEAQ. This CDR3 has 16 amino acids. The CDR3: CASSLGGRGSNEKLFF. The CDR3, as DNA: TGTGCCAGCAGCTTGGGGGGCAGGGGTTCTAATGAAAAACTGTTTTTT.

This rearrangement joins TRBV27 to TRBJ2-7, with D perhaps being TRBD1 or TRBD2 (5 bases each). The CDR3 consists of 15 residues. Trimming shortened V by 0 bases and J by 3 bases, and 12 bases separated the two germline ends. The germline V gene has CDR1 MNHEY and CDR2 SMNVEV (reference sequence). CDR3 region: CASSLSAGTIYEQYF. The CDR3 nucleotides read TGTGCCAGCAGTTTATCGGCAGGGACCATCTACGAGCAGTACTTC.

The rearrangement joins TRBV27 to TRBJ2-4, with 7 positions matching TRBD1. The ends lost 3 bases at V and 0 bases at J; junction bases unmatched: 14. Per germline, CDR1 MNHEY and CDR2 SMNVEV (reference sequence). The CDR3 has 19 amino acids. The CDR3 bases are TGTGCCAGCAGTTTGGGGCGACAGGGCGGGTTCCTAGCCAAAAACATTCAGTACTTC. This encodes CASSLGRQGGFLAKNIQYF.

The rearrangement joins TRBV20-1 to TRBJ2-5, with D uncertain. The CDR3 consists of 14 residues. V lost 5 bases and J 4 bases, leaving 17 bases between the germline ends. Germline lookup yields CDR1 DFQATT and CDR2 SNEGSKA (reference sequence). In DNA, the CDR3 is TGCAGTGCTGAACCCCGGACCCGGCGAGAGACCCAGTACTTC. It codes for CSAEPRTRRETQYF.

This chain uses TRBV30 with TRBJ1-2, with D maybe TRBD1 (5 bases). The CDR3 spans 16 residues. The germline V gene has CDR1 GTSNPN and CDR2 SVGIG (reference sequence). V dropped 1 base and J dropped 0 bases, with 15 bases sitting between them. CDR3 nucleotides: TGTGCCTGGAGTGGAGACAGTCGGGGCCCTAACTATGGCTACACCTTC. It translates to CAWSGDSRGPNYGYTF.

The table lists this clonotype with a few counts. The CDR3, as DNA: TGCGCCAGCAGCCAAGACGTCCCGAGCGGGTTATCCTACGAGCAGTACTTC. Protein: CASSQDVPSGLSYEQYF. The rearrangement links TRBV4-1 to TRBJ2-7, with D possibly TRBD2 on 6 matching bases. This CDR3 region has 17 residues. Trimming stripped 0 bases from V and 1 base from J, with 16 bases between. From germline, CDR1 is MGHRA and CDR2 YSYEKL.

This clonotype was detected a few times. The V and J genes are TRBV20-1 and TRBJ2-3, with D perhaps matching TRBD2 (6 bases). This CDR3 region has 14 residues. Trimming left V 0 bases short and J 3 bases short, with 10 bases between. Germline CDR1 is DFQATT and CDR2 is SNEGSKA (reference sequence). As DNA, the CDR3 is TGCAGTGCTAGAGATGGCGGGATGACAGATACGCAGTATTTT. Translated, it gives CSARDGGMTDTQYF.